The T cell receptor beta chain under discussion was sequenced for a study of shared clonotypes between healthy human individuals. In the study overall: Each donor had three CD4 naive, three CD4 memory, two CD8 naive and one CD8 memory plate.

Germline assignment: CDR1 SSHAT and CDR2 FNYEAQ (reference sequence). V lost 4 bases, J lost 7 bases, and 15 bases lay in between. The CDR3 totals 14 residues. The repertoire was sequenced with immunoSEQ multiplex PCR; TCRdb's copy has only in-frame clones and lacks some. In the table there are about 2.3 million clones, over 85% of which are singletons. The sample taken for sequencing was naive CD4+ T cells from PBMCs. Regarding subset: CD45RA+ positively selected. The rearrangement links TRBV7-7 to TRBJ2-3; D possibly corresponds to TRBD2 (6 bases). This receptor was taken from a man aged 18 to 35 in good health. Some clones in this sample may be carry-over from other donors' samples. The CDR3 reads CASSSGTGGNTQYF. CDR3 DNA: TGTGCCAGCAGCTCCGGGACTGGTGGGAATACGCAGTATTTT.